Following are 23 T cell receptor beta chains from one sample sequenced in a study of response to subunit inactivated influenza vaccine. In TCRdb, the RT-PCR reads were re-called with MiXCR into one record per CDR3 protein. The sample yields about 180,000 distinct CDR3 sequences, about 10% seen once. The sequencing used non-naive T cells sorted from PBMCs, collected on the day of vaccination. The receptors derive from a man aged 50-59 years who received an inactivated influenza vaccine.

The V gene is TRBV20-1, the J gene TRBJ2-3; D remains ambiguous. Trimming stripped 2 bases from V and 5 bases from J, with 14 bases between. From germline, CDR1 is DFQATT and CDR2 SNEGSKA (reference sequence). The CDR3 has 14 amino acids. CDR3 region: CSARRPTQRDTQYF. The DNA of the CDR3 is TGCAGTGCTAGAAGGCCGACGCAGAGAGATACGCAGTATTTT.

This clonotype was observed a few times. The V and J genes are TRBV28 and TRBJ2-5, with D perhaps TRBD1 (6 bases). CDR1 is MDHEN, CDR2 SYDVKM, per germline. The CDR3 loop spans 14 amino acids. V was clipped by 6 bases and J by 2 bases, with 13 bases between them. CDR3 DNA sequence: TGTGCCAGCAGCACCCTGGACAGACAAGAGACCCAGTACTTC. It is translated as CASSTLDRQETQYF.

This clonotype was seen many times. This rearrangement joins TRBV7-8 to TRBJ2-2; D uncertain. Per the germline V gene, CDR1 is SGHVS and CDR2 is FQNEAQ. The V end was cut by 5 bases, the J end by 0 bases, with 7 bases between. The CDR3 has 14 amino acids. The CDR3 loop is CASSRNTNTGELFF. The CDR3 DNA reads TGTGCCAGCAGCCGAAACACGAACACCGGGGAGCTGTTTTTT. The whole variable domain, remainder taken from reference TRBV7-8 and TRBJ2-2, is GAGVSQSPRYKVAKRGQDVALRCDPISGHVSLFWYQQALGQGPEFLTYFQNEAQLDKSGLPSDRFFAERPEGSVSTLKIQRTQQEDSAVYLCASSRNTNTGELFFGEGSRLTVL.

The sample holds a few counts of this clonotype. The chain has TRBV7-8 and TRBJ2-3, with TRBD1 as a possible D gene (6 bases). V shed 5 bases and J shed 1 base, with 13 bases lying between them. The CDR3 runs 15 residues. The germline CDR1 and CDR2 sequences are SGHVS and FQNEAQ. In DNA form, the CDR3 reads TGTGCCAGCAGCCGAGGACAGATCGGCACAGATACGCAGTATTTT. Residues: CASSRGQIGTDTQYF. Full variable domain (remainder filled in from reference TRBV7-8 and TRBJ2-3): GAGVSQSPRYKVAKRGQDVALRCDPISGHVSLFWYQQALGQGPEFLTYFQNEAQLDKSGLPSDRFFAERPEGSVSTLKIQRTQQEDSAVYLCASSRGQIGTDTQYFGPGTRLTVL.

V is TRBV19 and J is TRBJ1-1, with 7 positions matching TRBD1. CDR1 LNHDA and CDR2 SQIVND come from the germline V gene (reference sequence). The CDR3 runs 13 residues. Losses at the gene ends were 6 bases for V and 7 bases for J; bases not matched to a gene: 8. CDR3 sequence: CASRRTGTVEAFF. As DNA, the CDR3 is TGTGCCAGTAGGAGAACCGGGACAGTTGAAGCTTTCTTT.

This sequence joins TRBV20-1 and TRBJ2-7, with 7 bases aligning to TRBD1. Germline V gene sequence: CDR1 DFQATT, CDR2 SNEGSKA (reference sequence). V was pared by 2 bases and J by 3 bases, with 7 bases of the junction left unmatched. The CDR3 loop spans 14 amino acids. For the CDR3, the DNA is TGCAGTGCTAGAAGGACAGGTGAAAGCTACGAGCAGTACTTC. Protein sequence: CSARRTGESYEQYF.

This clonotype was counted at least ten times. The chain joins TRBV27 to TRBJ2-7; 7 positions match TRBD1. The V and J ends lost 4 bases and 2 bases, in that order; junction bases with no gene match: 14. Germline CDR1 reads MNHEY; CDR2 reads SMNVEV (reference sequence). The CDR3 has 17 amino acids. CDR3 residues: CASSSHPYPGQAYEQYF. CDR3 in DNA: TGTGCCAGCAGTTCTCACCCATACCCCGGACAGGCCTACGAGCAGTACTTC.

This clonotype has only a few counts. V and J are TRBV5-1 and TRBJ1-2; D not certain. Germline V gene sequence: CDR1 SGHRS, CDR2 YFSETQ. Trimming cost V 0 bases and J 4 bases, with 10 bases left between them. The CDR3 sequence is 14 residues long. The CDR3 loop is CASSLDGRSYGYTF. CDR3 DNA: TGCGCCAGCAGCTTGGATGGACGGAGCTATGGCTACACCTTC.

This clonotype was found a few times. The DNA for the CDR3 is TGTGCCAGCAGTCGCCGGGACAGGGGGCGCGAAAACATTCAGTACTTC. Protein: CASSRRDRGRENIQYF. This rearrangement joins TRBV12-3 or TRBV12-4 to TRBJ2-4; 12 positions match TRBD1. The length of the CDR3 is 16 residues. V dropped 5 bases and J dropped 5; count of bases not matched to a gene: 7.

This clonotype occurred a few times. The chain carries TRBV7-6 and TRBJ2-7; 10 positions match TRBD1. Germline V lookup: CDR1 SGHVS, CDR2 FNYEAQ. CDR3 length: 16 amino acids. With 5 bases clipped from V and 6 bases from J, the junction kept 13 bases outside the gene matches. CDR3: CASSDQRRDRGGEQYF. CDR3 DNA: TGTGCCAGCAGCGATCAACGCAGGGACAGGGGCGGCGAGCAGTACTTC.

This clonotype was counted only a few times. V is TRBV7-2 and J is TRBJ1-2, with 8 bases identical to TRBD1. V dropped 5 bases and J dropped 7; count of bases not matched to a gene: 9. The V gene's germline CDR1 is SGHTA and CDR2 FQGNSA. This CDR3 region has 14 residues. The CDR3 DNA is TGTGCCAGCAGCCCCGACAGGGGTAAGGGTGGCTACACCTTC. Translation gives CASSPDRGKGGYTF.

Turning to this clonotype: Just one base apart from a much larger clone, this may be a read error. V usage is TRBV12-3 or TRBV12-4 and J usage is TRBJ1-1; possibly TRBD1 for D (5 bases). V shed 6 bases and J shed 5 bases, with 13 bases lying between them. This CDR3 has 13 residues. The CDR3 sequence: CASSLLQATEAFF. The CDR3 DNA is TGTGCCAGCAGCCTGTTACAGGCAACTGAAGCTTTCTTT.

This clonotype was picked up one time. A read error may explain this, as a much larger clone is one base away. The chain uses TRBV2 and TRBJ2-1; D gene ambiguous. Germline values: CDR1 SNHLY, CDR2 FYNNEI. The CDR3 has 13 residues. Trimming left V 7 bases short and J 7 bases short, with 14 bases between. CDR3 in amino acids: CASTKMTINEQFF. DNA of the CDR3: TGTGCCAGCACCAAAATGACAATTAATGAGCAGTTCTTC.

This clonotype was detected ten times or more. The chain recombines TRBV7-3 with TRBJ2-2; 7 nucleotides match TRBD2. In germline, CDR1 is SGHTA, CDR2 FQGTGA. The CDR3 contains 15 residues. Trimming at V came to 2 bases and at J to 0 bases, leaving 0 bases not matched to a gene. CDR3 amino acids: CASSLLAANTGELFF. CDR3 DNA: TGTGCCAGCAGCTTACTAGCGGCGAACACCGGGGAGCTGTTTTTT.

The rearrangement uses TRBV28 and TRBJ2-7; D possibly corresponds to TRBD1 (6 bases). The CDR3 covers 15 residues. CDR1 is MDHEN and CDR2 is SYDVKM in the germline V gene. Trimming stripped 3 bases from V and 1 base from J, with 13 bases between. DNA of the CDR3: TGTGCCAGCAGTTTCAGGGGCGGCAGATCCTACGAGCAGTACTTC. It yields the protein CASSFRGGRSYEQYF.

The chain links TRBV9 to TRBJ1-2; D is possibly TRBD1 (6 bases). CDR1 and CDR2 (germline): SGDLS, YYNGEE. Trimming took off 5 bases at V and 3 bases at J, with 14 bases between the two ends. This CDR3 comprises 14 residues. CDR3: CASRLDSGDYGYTF. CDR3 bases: TGTGCCAGCAGGCTGGACAGTGGCGACTATGGCTACACCTTC.

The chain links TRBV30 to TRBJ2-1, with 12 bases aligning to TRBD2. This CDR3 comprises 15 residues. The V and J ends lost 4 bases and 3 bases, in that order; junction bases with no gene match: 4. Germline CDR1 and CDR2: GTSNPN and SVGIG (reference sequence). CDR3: CAWTRTSGNYNEQFF. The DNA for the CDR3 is TGTGCCTGGACTAGGACTAGCGGGAACTACAATGAGCAGTTCTTC. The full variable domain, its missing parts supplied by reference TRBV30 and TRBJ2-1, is SQTIHQWPATLVQPVGSPLSLECTVEGTSNPNLYWYRQAAGRGLQLLFYSVGIGQISSEVPQNLSASRPQDRQFILSSKKLLLSDSGFYLCAWTRTSGNYNEQFFGPGTRLTVL.

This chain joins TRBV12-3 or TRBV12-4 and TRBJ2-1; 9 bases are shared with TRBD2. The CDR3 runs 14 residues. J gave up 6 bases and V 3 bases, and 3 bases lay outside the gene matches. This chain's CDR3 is CASSFGTSFNEQFF. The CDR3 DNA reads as TGTGCCAGCAGTTTCGGGACTAGCTTCAATGAGCAGTTCTTC.

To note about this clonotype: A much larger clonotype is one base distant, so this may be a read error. CDR3 loop: CSARDWSSYEQYF. The CDR3 bases are TGCAGTGCTAGAGACTGGAGCTCCTACGAGCAGTACTTC. The chain links TRBV20-1 to TRBJ2-7; D unclear. V was cut by 0 bases and J by 0 bases, with 6 bases left in between. This CDR3 spans 13 amino acids. Germline V lookup: CDR1 DFQATT, CDR2 SNEGSKA (reference sequence).

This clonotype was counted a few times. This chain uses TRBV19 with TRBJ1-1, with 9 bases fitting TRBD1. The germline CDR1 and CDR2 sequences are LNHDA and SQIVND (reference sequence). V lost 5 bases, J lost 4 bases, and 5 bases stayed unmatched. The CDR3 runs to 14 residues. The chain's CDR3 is CASSGSQGATEAFF. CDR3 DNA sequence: TGTGCCAGTAGTGGCTCACAGGGGGCCACTGAAGCTTTCTTT.

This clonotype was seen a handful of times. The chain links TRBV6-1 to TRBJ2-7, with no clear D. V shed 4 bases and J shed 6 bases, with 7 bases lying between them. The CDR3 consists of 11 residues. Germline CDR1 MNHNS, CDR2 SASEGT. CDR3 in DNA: TGTGCCAGCAGTGCCGGTCTCGAGCAGTACTTC. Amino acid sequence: CASSAGLEQYF.

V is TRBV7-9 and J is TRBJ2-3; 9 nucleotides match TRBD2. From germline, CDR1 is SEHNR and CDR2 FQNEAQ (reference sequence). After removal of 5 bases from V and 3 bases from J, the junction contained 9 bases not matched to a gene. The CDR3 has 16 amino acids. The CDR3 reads CASSAYLAGETDTQYF. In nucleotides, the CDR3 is TGTGCCAGCAGCGCCTACTTAGCGGGAGAGACAGATACGCAGTATTTT.

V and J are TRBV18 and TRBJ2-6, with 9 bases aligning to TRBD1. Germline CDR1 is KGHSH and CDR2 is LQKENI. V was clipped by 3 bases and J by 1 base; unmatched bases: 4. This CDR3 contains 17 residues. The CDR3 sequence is CASSPGQGGSGANVLTF. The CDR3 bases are TGTGCCAGCTCACCGGGACAGGGTGGTTCTGGGGCCAACGTCCTGACTTTC.